This entry lists 9 T cell receptor beta chains sequenced from one sample in a study of STAT5B mutations in CD4+ large granular lymphocyte leukemia (dated by TCRdb to 2021 to 2024). Libraries were constructed by the immunoSEQ multiplex PCR assay. The immuneACCESS repertoire file appears here via TCRdb, limited to in-frame rearrangements. These files lack a portion of the clones; in checked studies, under half of the deficit traces to unresolved V genes, and the cause of the others is not known. This sample lists around 10,000 clones; roughly four fifths were detected once. The top ten clones comprise about 75% of the sample. Specimen: PBMCs. The receptors shown here come from a man in his 60s with CD4+ T-cell large granular lymphocyte leukemia.

This chain joins TRBV5-1 and TRBJ2-2; 7 bases fit TRBD2. Per the germline V gene, CDR1 is SGHRS and CDR2 is YFSETQ. The CDR3 covers 15 residues. Trimming removed 4 bases from V and 7 bases from J; junction bases left unmatched: 10. The CDR3 reads CASSEVFPGGGELFF. As DNA, the CDR3 is TGCGCCAGCAGCGAGGTCTTCCCGGGGGGCGGGGAGCTGTTTTTT.

V is TRBV11-2 and J is TRBJ1-1; tentatively, D is TRBD1 (5 bases). This CDR3 is built from 14 residues. Germline CDR1 SGHAT, CDR2 FQNNGV. V shed 3 bases and J shed 4 bases, with 12 bases lying between them. CDR3 DNA: TGTGCCAGCAGCTTCACCCGGGGGTCCACTGAAGCTTTCTTT. Encoded protein: CASSFTRGSTEAFF.

This chain joins TRBV11-1 and TRBJ2-2; 7 bases fit TRBD1. This CDR3 is 14 amino acids long. Unmatched junction bases numbered 5, after V lost 5 bases and J lost 5 bases. In germline, CDR1 is SGHAT, CDR2 FQDESV (reference sequence). The CDR3 is CASSPDRPTGELFF. CDR3 in DNA: TGTGCCAGCAGCCCGGACAGGCCGACCGGGGAGCTGTTTTTT. Complete variable domain (other parts from reference TRBV11-1 and TRBJ2-2): EAEVAQSPRYKITEKSQAVAFWCDPISGHATLYWYRQILGQGPELLVQFQDESVVDDSQLPKDRFSAERLKGVDSTLKIQPAELGDSAMYLCASSPDRPTGELFFGEGSRLTVL.

The CDR3 region is CASSLPLFDGGEGGRSYNEQFF. The CDR3 DNA follows: TGCGCCAGCAGCCTGCCCCTTTTCGACGGGGGCGAGGGAGGTCGGTCCTACAATGAGCAGTTCTTC. V and J are TRBV4-1 and TRBJ2-1; D may be TRBD1 or TRBD2 (6 bases each). The CDR3 runs to 22 residues. CDR1 and CDR2 from the germline V gene are MGHRA and YSYEKL. V lost 4 bases and J 1 base, leaving 32 bases between the germline ends.

CDR3 loop: CASSLNRAYEQYF. The CDR3 nucleotides read TGTGCCAGCAGTTTAAACAGGGCGTACGAGCAGTACTTC. The V call is TRBV27, the J call TRBJ2-7, with a tentative D call TRBD1 (6 bases). V was trimmed by 2 bases and J by 4 bases, leaving 9 bases between them. Germline V gene sequence: CDR1 MNHEY, CDR2 SMNVEV (reference sequence). The CDR3 is made up of 13 amino acids.

The rearrangement uses TRBV9 and TRBJ2-2; TRBD1 matches 7 bases. The germline V gene has CDR1 SGDLS and CDR2 YYNGEE. The CDR3 loop spans 15 amino acids. The J segment lost 2 bases and the V segment lost 4 bases, leaving 5 bases of the junction unmatched. The CDR3 protein is CASSSRQGNTGELFF. DNA of the CDR3: TGTGCCAGCAGCTCCCGACAGGGTAACACCGGGGAGCTGTTTTTT.

The chain uses TRBV5-4 and TRBJ2-2; no definite D call. The germline V and J ends were trimmed by 4 bases and 4 bases, with 2 bases remaining between them. The CDR3 contains 11 residues. Germline V gene sequence: CDR1 SGHNT, CDR2 YYREEE (reference sequence). CDR3 residues: CASSTTGELFF. The CDR3 bases are TGTGCCAGCAGCACCACCGGGGAGCTGTTTTTT.

The rearrangement uses TRBV5-1 and TRBJ1-5; 9 nucleotides match TRBD1. Germline CDR1 and CDR2: SGHRS and YFSETQ. The CDR3 consists of 17 residues. V was pared by 0 bases and J by 4 bases, with 8 bases of the junction left unmatched. The CDR3 nucleotides read TGCGCCAGCAGCTTGGGTCCGACAGGGGGAGGTAATCAGCCCCAGCATTTT. It encodes CASSLGPTGGGNQPQHF.

The chain uses TRBV7-6 and TRBJ2-2; D may be TRBD1 or TRBD2 (5 bases each). Germline CDR1 reads SGHVS; CDR2 reads FNYEAQ. The V end was cut by 10 bases, the J end by 0 bases, with 12 bases between. The CDR3 runs to 14 residues. The CDR3 is CAIGTDANTGELFF. As DNA, the CDR3 is TGTGCCATAGGGACGGACGCGAACACCGGGGAGCTGTTTTTT.